Below, 19 T cell receptor beta chains from the same sample are listed, as sequenced in a study of T cell changes during pregnancy in multiple sclerosis. The table came from immunoSEQ multiplex PCR; TCRdb's copy has only in-frame clones and leaves some out. The sample has over 30,000 clones; approximately 88% are singletons. The specimen comprised CD4+ T cells from peripheral blood mononuclear cells, sampled before pregnancy. The source of these receptors is a female donor with multiple sclerosis, enrolled in a pregnancy study.

The chain recombines TRBV29-1 with TRBJ1-1, with 12 nucleotides matching TRBD1. Trimming took 7 bases from V and 0 from J; bases not matched to a gene: 12. The CDR3 is 17 amino acids. Germline assignment: CDR1 SQVTM and CDR2 ANQGSEA. Here the CDR3 reads CSGRAGTGGRMNTEAFF. DNA for the CDR3: TGCAGCGGTAGGGCCGGGACAGGGGGCCGCATGAACACTGAAGCTTTCTTT.

This rearrangement joins TRBV12-5 to TRBJ2-5, with 9 bases fitting TRBD2. The V gene's germline CDR1 is LGHNT and CDR2 FRNRAP. This CDR3 comprises 16 residues. The ends lost 1 base at V and 7 bases at J; junction bases unmatched: 10. CDR3: CASGLGSGSIRGTQYF. CDR3 coding DNA: TGTGCTAGTGGTTTGGGTAGCGGGAGTATCAGGGGGACCCAGTACTTC.

This chain links TRBV7-2 with TRBJ1-1; 9 bases match TRBD1. Per germline, CDR1 SGHTA and CDR2 FQGNSA. The CDR3 length is 15 residues. The V gene end was trimmed by 5 bases and the J gene end by 8 bases; junction bases not matched to a gene: 12. The CDR3 coding sequence is TGTGCCAGCAGCCCAAATAGTCCCGGGACAGGGGAAGCTTTCTTT. The encoded protein is CASSPNSPGTGEAFF.

The rearrangement uses TRBV5-4 and TRBJ1-2, with 7 bases that match TRBD1. With V trimmed by 4 bases and J by 4 bases, 4 bases remained unmatched. The CDR3 runs 13 residues. In germline, CDR1 is SGHNT, CDR2 YYREEE (reference sequence). The CDR3 loop is CASSLTGIYGYTF. The CDR3 DNA follows: TGTGCCAGCAGCCTGACAGGGATCTATGGCTACACCTTC.

This clone came up once. CDR3 protein: CASSPGTNNEQFF. In nucleotides, the CDR3 is TGTGCCAGCAGCCCTGGGACTAACAATGAGCAGTTCTTC. The genes are TRBV11-1 and TRBJ2-1; 7 bases are shared with TRBD2. The CDR3 length is 13 residues. Germline loops: CDR1 SGHAT, CDR2 FQDESV (reference sequence). The ends lost 5 bases at V and 5 bases at J; junction bases unmatched: 3.

In its sample, this clone was seen once. The CDR3 protein is CAWSPLLQETQYF. Here the CDR3 DNA reads TGTGCCTGGAGCCCTCTCCTCCAAGAGACCCAGTACTTC. The chain combines TRBV30 with TRBJ2-5; D not certain. CDR1 and CDR2 (germline): GTSNPN, SVGIG (reference sequence). V dropped 3 bases and J dropped 1 base, with 9 bases sitting between them. The CDR3 consists of 13 residues.

V usage is TRBV9 and J usage is TRBJ1-2; 7 bases agree with TRBD1. After removal of 0 bases from V and 7 bases from J, the junction contained 6 bases not matched to a gene. Per germline, CDR1 SGDLS and CDR2 YYNGEE. CDR3 length equals 14 residues. As DNA, the CDR3 is TGTGCCAGCAGCGTAGAGGTGGACAGGAGTGGCTACACCTTC. Its translation is CASSVEVDRSGYTF.

CDR3 sequence reads: CASRTGGTYGYTF. CDR3 nucleotide sequence: TGTGCCAGCCGTACGGGGGGAACCTATGGCTACACCTTC. This chain uses TRBV28 with TRBJ1-2, with a possible D match to TRBD1 (5 bases). From germline, CDR1 is MDHEN and CDR2 SYDVKM. Trimming pared 8 bases from V and 4 bases from J, leaving 14 bases between. The CDR3 contains 13 residues.

The V and J genes are TRBV19 and TRBJ1-5; D not resolved. V was trimmed by 7 bases and J by 0 bases, leaving 10 bases between them. This CDR3 has 14 amino acids. Germline CDR1 is LNHDA and CDR2 is SQIVND (reference sequence). CDR3 region: CASTRLDSNQPQHF. CDR3 bases: TGTGCCAGTACCCGGTTAGATAGCAATCAGCCCCAGCATTTT.

This chain connects TRBV10-2 to TRBJ1-2; 8 bases match TRBD1. CDR1 is WSHSY, CDR2 SAAADI, per germline. The CDR3 is 13 amino acids. Losses at the gene ends were 6 bases for V and 4 bases for J; bases not matched to a gene: 4. The CDR3 DNA sequence: TGCGCCAGCAGCGGCACAGGGGGCTATGGCTACACCTTC. Its protein product is CASSGTGGYGYTF.

This CDR3 reads CASSAGVSGANVLTF. CDR3 DNA: TGCGCCAGCAGTGCCGGGGTTTCTGGGGCCAACGTCCTGACTTTC. The V call is TRBV10-1, the J call TRBJ2-6; maybe TRBD2 (5 bases). The CDR3 has 15 residues. CDR1 and CDR2 (germline): WNHNN, SYGVQD (reference sequence). Trimming took 4 bases from V and 1 from J, leaving 8 bases between them.

This chain connects TRBV27 to TRBJ2-5; maybe TRBD1 (5 bases). The CDR3 sequence is 15 residues long. The germline V gene encodes CDR1 MNHEY and CDR2 SMNVEV (reference sequence). V was clipped by 2 bases and J by 5 bases, with 15 bases between them. This CDR3 reads CASSLGAEIWETQYF. CDR3 nucleotide sequence: TGTGCCAGCAGTTTAGGGGCCGAGATTTGGGAGACCCAGTACTTC.

The rearrangement joins TRBV30 to TRBJ2-7, with 7 bases identical to TRBD2. The germline CDR1 and CDR2 sequences are GTSNPN and SVGIG (reference sequence). The CDR3 runs to 13 residues. Trimming cost V 0 bases and J 7 bases; bases outside gene matches: 6. The CDR3 sequence: CAWSVRGAGEQYF. The CDR3 bases are TGTGCCTGGAGTGTACGGGGAGCGGGAGAGCAGTACTTC.

The rearrangement uses TRBV7-3 and TRBJ2-7; 7 bases fit TRBD2. There are 14 residues in the CDR3. The V segment lost 2 bases and the J segment 6 bases; nucleotides outside the gene matches: 7. Germline CDR1 and CDR2: SGHTA and FQGTGA. In nucleotides, the CDR3 is TGTGCCAGCAGCTTATACCGGGAGGCCAGCGAGCAGTACTTC. It specifies CASSLYREASEQYF.

The chain carries TRBV10-1 and TRBJ2-2; 9 nucleotides agree with TRBD2. CDR1 is WNHNN and CDR2 is SYGVQD in the germline V gene (reference sequence). The CDR3 contains 17 residues. Losses at the gene ends were 4 bases for V and 0 bases for J; bases not matched to a gene: 6. DNA of the CDR3: TGCGCCAGCAGTGGAGGTAGCGGGAGAGCGAACACCGGGGAGCTGTTTTTT. Protein sequence: CASSGGSGRANTGELFF.

This chain connects TRBV6-6 to TRBJ1-2; TRBD1 matches 7 bases. Germline V lookup: CDR1 MNHNY, CDR2 SVGAGI (reference sequence). The CDR3 is 14 residues long. Trimming cost V 5 bases and J 3 bases; bases outside gene matches: 6. The CDR3 nucleotides are TGTGCCAGCAGTACACCCAGGGGGGACTATGGCTACACCTTC. As protein: CASSTPRGDYGYTF.

This clone was found once. Other DNA sequences in the sample encode the same CDR3. The chain uses TRBV18 and TRBJ2-7; 10 nucleotides match TRBD1. The CDR3 spans 14 residues. CDR1 KGHSH and CDR2 LQKENI come from the germline V gene. The ends lost 3 bases at V and 3 bases at J; junction bases unmatched: 2. CDR3 loop: CASSPGTGDYEQYF. The CDR3 DNA reads as TGTGCCAGCTCACCGGGGACAGGGGACTACGAGCAGTACTTC.

The chain recombines TRBV7-9 with TRBJ2-2, with 16 bases lining up with TRBD2. From germline, CDR1 is SEHNR and CDR2 FQNEAQ (reference sequence). This CDR3 has 16 residues. The junction had 3 bases not matched to a gene; V was cut back by 5 bases and J by 6 bases. This CDR3 reads CASSLGLAGGPGELFF. In nucleotides, the CDR3 is TGTGCCAGCAGCCTGGGACTAGCGGGAGGGCCCGGGGAGCTGTTTTTT.

A single count supports this clone. The chain couples TRBV7-9 to TRBJ2-7; 13 nucleotides align to TRBD2. Trimming removed 4 bases from V and 2 bases from J; junction bases left unmatched: 8. This CDR3 is 17 amino acids long. In germline, CDR1 is SEHNR, CDR2 FQNEAQ (reference sequence). The CDR3 region has the DNA TGTGCCAGCAGCTCCGGGACTAGCGGGACCCTTCCCTACGAGCAGTACTTC. This encodes CASSSGTSGTLPYEQYF.